This T cell receptor (beta chain) was sequenced during a study of tumor-infiltrating lymphocytes in primary liver carcinoma. The wider study: Tumor stage was T1-T3 N0M0, and tumor size was 4.2 to 10 cm across.

Findings and limits, study-wide: It was observed that only about 7-24% of the top clones appeared in every one of the five tumor regions.

TCR beta cDNA was made from approximately 500 ng total RNA with a constant-region primer. Slightly modified ARM-PCR, run as three nested multiplex PCR rounds, produced the TCR beta libraries. Rounds one and two of PCR, each of 10 to 11 cycles, were primed with TRBV1-TRBV30 forward primers and a C-beta reverse primer. TCRdb reprocessed the multiplex PCR reads with MiXCR, giving one entry per CDR3 protein. The sample records about 25,000 distinct CDR3 sequences, about 74% being singletons. RNA and DNA were co-extracted from about 20-30 mg of unsorted bulk tissue. No patient had received treatment, and all had chronic HBV infection. The CDR3 spans 13 residues. The V gene's germline CDR1 is MNHEY and CDR2 SVGAGI. Between the trimmed V and J ends, which lost 10 bases and 9 bases, there was a span of 19 bases. Remarks on this clonotype: Its cognate antigen is unknown.

Sequenced: liver tumor tissue from sampling region 5. Subset reported: tumor region T5, tumor centre. The chain carries TRBV6-5 and TRBJ1-5, with D perhaps matching TRBD1 (6 bases). The clonotype originates from a young woman with primary liver carcinoma and hepatitis B virus infection. For the CDR3, the DNA is TGTGCCATCTCGGACAGCGCCGGGGGGCCCCAGCATTTT. Protein: CAISDSAGGPQHF.